The entry that follows covers one TCR beta chain sequence. The source of the sample is a study of blood T cell repertoires in COVID-19. CDR3 length equals 12 residues. Per the germline V gene, CDR1 is KGHSH and CDR2 is LQKENI. The V and J ends lost 4 bases and 4 bases respectively, with 6 bases between them. The assay was immunoSEQ multiplex PCR, and TCRdb's table has in-frame clones only and misses some. The data hold some 400,000 clones, with around 87% observed a single time. Seattle participants joined during active infection and were tracked over time. The sequence came from an older woman with COVID-19, enrolled during active disease. The V call is TRBV18, the J call TRBJ2-3; no clear D gene. Sequenced sample: peripheral blood. The CDR3 coding sequence is TGTGCCAGCTCACGGGCCGCAGATACGCAGTATTTT. Translating gives CASSRAADTQYF.